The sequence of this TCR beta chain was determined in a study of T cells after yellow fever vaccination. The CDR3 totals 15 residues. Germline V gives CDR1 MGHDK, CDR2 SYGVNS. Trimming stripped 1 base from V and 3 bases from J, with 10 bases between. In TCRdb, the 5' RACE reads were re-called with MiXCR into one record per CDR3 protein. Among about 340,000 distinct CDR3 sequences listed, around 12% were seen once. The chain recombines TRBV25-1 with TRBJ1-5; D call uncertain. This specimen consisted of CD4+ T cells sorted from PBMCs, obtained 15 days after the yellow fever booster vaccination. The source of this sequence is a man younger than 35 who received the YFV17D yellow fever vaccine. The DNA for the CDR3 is TGTGCCAGCAGTGAATCAGGAGATCTCAATCAGCCCCAGCATTTT. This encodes CASSESGDLNQPQHF.